The 25 T cell receptor beta chains listed next were all sequenced from one sample in a study of vaccination and CD4 T cells after COVID-19. The Oncomine TCR Beta short-read assay was applied to DNA of cultured CD4+ T cells. From the PCR reads, TCRdb called clonotypes with MiXCR, one entry per CDR3 protein. The sample consists of 9,500 to 15,000 distinct CDR3 sequences, over 30% of them appearing once. These TCRs' antigens remain unknown. Treatment of the sample: 10-day PBMC culture with coronavirus spike peptide pools or control peptides (ViraFEST assay). The sample was cultured CD4+ T cells from blood. Receptor source: a human donor with COVID-19.

The chain carries TRBV30 and TRBJ2-7, with D possibly being TRBD2 (5 bases). This CDR3 contains 15 residues. From germline, CDR1 is GTSNPN and CDR2 SVGIG (reference sequence). The ends were cut back, 0 bases at V and 0 bases at J, with 12 bases in the middle. The CDR3 DNA follows: TGTGCCTGGAGTGTACTTGGTGGGAGCTCCTACGAGCAGTACTTC. As protein: CAWSVLGGSSYEQYF. Looking up the rest from reference TRBV30 and TRBJ2-7 gives the full variable domain: SQTIHQWPATLVQPVGSPLSLECTVEGTSNPNLYWYRQAAGRGLQLLFYSVGIGQISSEVPQNLSASRPQDRQFILSSKKLLLSDSGFYLCAWSVLGGSSYEQYFGPGTRLTVT.

This chain uses TRBV5-8 with TRBJ1-2; the D gene is possibly TRBD1 (6 bases). The CDR3 consists of 15 residues. Trimming cost V 0 bases and J 8 bases, with 17 bases left between them. Germline V gene data show CDR1 as SGHTS and CDR2 as YDEGEE. The CDR3 nucleotides read TGTGCCAGCAGCTTGGGTGGAGGGGGGGGCGTCGGCTACACCTTC. Translation gives CASSLGGGGGVGYTF.

The J gene is TRBJ2-3, the V gene TRBV5-1; D gene unclear. Trimming stripped 1 base from V and 2 bases from J, with 11 bases between. This CDR3 comprises 15 residues. Germline assignment: CDR1 SGHRS and CDR2 YFSETQ. Here the CDR3 reads CASSLQGLVTDTQYF. The DNA of the CDR3 is TGCGCCAGCAGCTTGCAAGGTTTGGTCACAGATACGCAGTATTTT.

This sequence joins TRBV6-1 and TRBJ2-7; TRBD1 agrees at 7 bases. With 6 bases clipped from V and 6 bases from J, the junction kept 8 bases outside the gene matches. Germline V gene sequence: CDR1 MNHNS, CDR2 SASEGT. This CDR3 contains 13 residues. CDR3 in DNA: TGTGCCAGCAGAGGGACGACAGGGAGCGAGCAGTACTTC. It is translated as CASRGTTGSEQYF.

V gene TRBV18 combines with J gene TRBJ1-5, with 9 bases that match TRBD1. With 1 base clipped from V and 6 bases from J, the junction kept 7 bases outside the gene matches. CDR1 and CDR2 (germline): KGHSH, LQKENI. The CDR3 is 16 amino acids. The CDR3 DNA reads as TGTGCCAGCTCACCACGGGGACAGGGCGGGAGTCAGCCCCAGCATTTT. This encodes CASSPRGQGGSQPQHF.

This clonotype was found a few times. The rearrangement joins TRBV10-1 to TRBJ2-2; TRBD1 might be the D (5 bases). This CDR3 region has 15 residues. V lost 4 bases, J lost 3 bases, and 12 bases lay in between. Germline V gene data show CDR1 as WNHNN and CDR2 as SYGVQD (reference sequence). Here the CDR3 reads CASSGRGRDTGELFF. CDR3 nucleotides: TGCGCCAGCAGTGGAAGGGGTCGGGACACCGGGGAGCTGTTTTTT.

The rearrangement joins TRBV5-4 to TRBJ2-5; the D gene is possibly TRBD2 (5 bases). V lost 0 bases, J lost 1 base, and 16 bases lay in between. The germline V gene has CDR1 SGHNT and CDR2 YYREEE (reference sequence). The CDR3 is made up of 17 amino acids. The CDR3 spells CASSLAGGRTRQETQYF. DNA for the CDR3: TGTGCCAGCAGCTTGGCCGGAGGCAGGACCCGCCAAGAGACCCAGTACTTC.

The rearrangement uses TRBV5-6 and TRBJ2-5; the match to TRBD1 covers 9 bases. This CDR3 spans 14 amino acids. V trimming: 4 bases; J trimming: 5 bases; junction bases outside the gene matches: 6. CDR1 is SGHDT, CDR2 YYEEEE, per germline. The CDR3 nucleotides are TGTGCCAGCAGCCCGGGACAGGGTAGGGAGACCCAGTACTTC. It is translated as CASSPGQGRETQYF.

The gene calls are TRBV6-1 and TRBJ1-2; 10 positions match TRBD1. This CDR3 region has 13 residues. Germline loops: CDR1 MNHNS, CDR2 SASEGT. After removal of 4 bases from V and 7 bases from J, the junction contained 3 bases not matched to a gene. The CDR3, as DNA: TGTGCCAGCAGTGGGGACAGGGGTGGTGGCTACACCTTC. It codes for CASSGDRGGGYTF.

This clonotype was seen more than once but under ten times. The chain uses TRBV6-2 or TRBV6-3 and TRBJ1-2; 7 bases match TRBD1. This CDR3 region has 15 residues. Unmatched junction bases numbered 5, after V lost 0 bases and J lost 4 bases. Germline V gene data show CDR1 as MNHEY and CDR2 as SVGEGT. In nucleotides, the CDR3 is TGTGCCAGCAGTTACTCGAAGGGGACAGTCTATGGCTACACCTTC. Encoded protein: CASSYSKGTVYGYTF.

The rearrangement links TRBV7-3 to TRBJ1-1; possibly TRBD1 for D (5 bases). The germline gives CDR1 SGHTA, CDR2 FQGTGA. The length of the CDR3 is 14 residues. The V end was cut by 3 bases, the J end by 4 bases, with 12 bases between. The CDR3 sequence is CASSFGAGSTEAFF. In nucleotides, the CDR3 is TGTGCCAGCAGCTTCGGGGCGGGGAGCACTGAAGCTTTCTTT.

The V gene is TRBV20-1, the J gene TRBJ1-4; TRBD1 might be the D (6 bases). The germline gives CDR1 DFQATT, CDR2 SNEGSKA (reference sequence). The CDR3 loop spans 13 amino acids. The V and J ends lost 5 bases and 8 bases respectively, with 15 bases between them. The CDR3 is CSASGTKSEKLFF. In DNA form, the CDR3 reads TGCAGTGCTTCCGGGACAAAATCGGAAAAACTGTTTTTT.

This sequence joins TRBV15 and TRBJ2-5; D possibly corresponds to TRBD2 (6 bases). This CDR3 has 15 residues. Trimming took off 3 bases at V and 9 bases at J, with 20 bases between the two ends. The germline gives CDR1 LNHNV, CDR2 YYDKDF (reference sequence). CDR3 nucleotides: TGTGCCACCAGCAGTGCGGACTACCTGCCTGGGGCCCAGTACTTC. Translation: CATSSADYLPGAQYF.

V and J are TRBV5-4 and TRBJ2-1, with D possibly called TRBD1 or TRBD2 (8 bases each). CDR1 is SGHNT and CDR2 is YYREEE in the germline V gene (reference sequence). The V end lost 4 bases, the J end lost 9 bases, and 17 bases lay between the germline ends. This CDR3 comprises 14 residues. CDR3 loop: CASSPGGAGGEQFF. CDR3 coding DNA: TGTGCCAGCAGCCCAGGGGGCGCGGGGGGTGAGCAGTTCTTC.

This clonotype was counted a few times. This chain uses TRBV5-5 with TRBJ1-2, with 10 bases that match TRBD1. Germline V gene data show CDR1 as SGHKS and CDR2 as YYEKEE (reference sequence). The CDR3 sequence is 15 residues long. Trimming at V came to 4 bases and at J to 8 bases, leaving 11 bases not matched to a gene. CDR3 region: CASSPWDRGGGGYTF. CDR3 in DNA: TGTGCCAGCAGCCCGTGGGACAGGGGCGGGGGCGGCTACACCTTC. Based on the CDR3 plus reference TRBV5-5 and TRBJ1-2, the full variable domain is DAGVTQSPTHLIKTRGQQVTLRCSPISGHKSVSWYQQVLGQGPQFIFQYYEKEERGRGNFPDRFSARQFPNYSSELNVNALLLGDSALYLCASSPWDRGGGGYTFGSGTRLTVV.

This clonotype has a handful of counts. This rearrangement joins TRBV12-3 or TRBV12-4 to TRBJ1-1; no firm D call. The CDR3 contains 13 residues. V dropped 3 bases and J dropped 11 bases, with 16 bases sitting between them. CDR3 region: CASSLGKGIYAFF. CDR3 bases: TGTGCCAGCAGTTTGGGCAAGGGTATTTATGCTTTCTTT.

The CDR3 loop reads CASTRGGAGYGYTF. The CDR3 coding sequence is TGTGCCAGTACCCGAGGAGGGGCAGGTTACGGCTACACCTTC. The V and J genes are TRBV19 and TRBJ1-2; perhaps TRBD1 as D (5 bases). Trimming took 7 bases from V and 8 from J, leaving 20 bases between them. The CDR3 has 14 amino acids. Germline CDR1 is LNHDA and CDR2 is SQIVND (reference sequence). Combining the CDR3 with reference TRBV19 and TRBJ1-2 gives the whole variable domain DGGITQSPKYLFRKEGQNVTLSCEQNLNHDAMYWYRQDPGQGLRLIYYSQIVNDFQKGDIAEGYSVSREKKESFPLTVTSAQKNPTAFYLCASTRGGAGYGYTFGSGTRLTVV.

This clonotype is categorized as large (0.1 to 1%). The rearrangement links TRBV6-2 or TRBV6-3 to TRBJ1-1; maybe TRBD1 (5 bases). Deletions cut 6 bases from V and 0 bases from J, with 14 bases between. This CDR3 is built from 15 residues. The germline V gene has CDR1 MNHEY and CDR2 SVGEGT. The CDR3 sequence is CASRPRQSMNTEAFF. DNA for the CDR3: TGTGCCAGCAGGCCCCGACAGAGCATGAACACTGAAGCTTTCTTT.

This clonotype occurred a few times. V gene TRBV15 combines with J gene TRBJ1-6, with no clear D. With 3 bases removed from V and 6 bases from J, the gap between germline ends came to 6 bases. This CDR3 contains 13 residues. CDR1 is LNHNV, CDR2 YYDKDF, per germline (reference sequence). The CDR3 loop reads CATSRESNSPLHF. In DNA, the CDR3 is TGTGCCACCAGCAGGGAATCTAATTCACCCCTCCACTTT.

This clonotype has only a few counts. The V and J genes are TRBV20-1 and TRBJ1-3; D may be TRBD1 (6 bases). Trimming pared 0 bases from V and 1 base from J, leaving 7 bases between. The CDR3 is 14 amino acids. Germline CDR1 is DFQATT and CDR2 is SNEGSKA (reference sequence). This CDR3 is CSAREGGSGNTIYF. CDR3 bases: TGCAGTGCTAGAGAAGGGGGTTCTGGAAACACCATATATTTT.

This chain uses TRBV6-1 with TRBJ1-2, with 7 bases fitting TRBD1. V shed 6 bases and J 8 bases; nucleotides not matched to a gene: 12. Germline assignment: CDR1 MNHNS and CDR2 SASEGT. CDR3 length: 14 amino acids. CDR3 coding DNA: TGTGCCAGCAGGGGGGACAGTCAATTCGGGGGCTACACCTTC. Protein: CASRGDSQFGGYTF.

This clonotype was counted a few times. This chain uses TRBV24-1 with TRBJ2-3; D is possibly TRBD1 (6 bases). Germline CDR1 and CDR2: KGHDR and SFDVKD. This CDR3 contains 13 residues. Trimming cost V 7 bases and J 1 base, with 8 bases left between them. The CDR3 here is CATRDRRTDTQYF. The CDR3 region has the DNA TGTGCCACCAGGGACAGACGCACAGATACGCAGTATTTT.

CDR3 in DNA: TGTGCCAGTAGCCCGAGGGGCCTCTACGAGCAGTACTTC. Amino acids: CASSPRGLYEQYF. The rearrangement joins TRBV19 to TRBJ2-7, with D perhaps matching TRBD1 or TRBD2 (5 bases each). CDR1 and CDR2 from the germline V gene are LNHDA and SQIVND (reference sequence). The CDR3 contains 13 residues. The ends were cut back, 6 bases at V and 3 bases at J, with 12 bases in the middle. Based on the CDR3 plus reference TRBV19 and TRBJ2-7, the full variable domain is DGGITQSPKYLFRKEGQNVTLSCEQNLNHDAMYWYRQDPGQGLRLIYYSQIVNDFQKGDIAEGYSVSREKKESFPLTVTSAQKNPTAFYLCASSPRGLYEQYFGPGTRLTVT.

This clonotype has more than one count but fewer than ten. The chain carries TRBV27 and TRBJ1-3; D ambiguous. In germline, CDR1 is MNHEY, CDR2 SMNVEV (reference sequence). The CDR3 loop spans 14 amino acids. The V gene lost 5 bases and the J gene lost 2 bases, with 10 bases spanning the gap. CDR3 sequence: CASSSRVPGNTIYF. The DNA of the CDR3 is TGTGCCAGCAGTAGCAGAGTGCCTGGAAACACCATATATTTT.

The V gene is TRBV5-1, the J gene TRBJ2-5; TRBD2 aligns across 9 bases. Germline-derived CDR1 and CDR2 are SGHRS and YFSETQ. J gave up 5 bases and V 1 base, and 15 bases lay outside the gene matches. The CDR3 consists of 18 residues. CDR3 loop: CASSLWDRRLAAQETQYF. The CDR3 nucleotides read TGCGCCAGCAGCTTGTGGGACAGAAGACTAGCGGCTCAGGAGACCCAGTACTTC.